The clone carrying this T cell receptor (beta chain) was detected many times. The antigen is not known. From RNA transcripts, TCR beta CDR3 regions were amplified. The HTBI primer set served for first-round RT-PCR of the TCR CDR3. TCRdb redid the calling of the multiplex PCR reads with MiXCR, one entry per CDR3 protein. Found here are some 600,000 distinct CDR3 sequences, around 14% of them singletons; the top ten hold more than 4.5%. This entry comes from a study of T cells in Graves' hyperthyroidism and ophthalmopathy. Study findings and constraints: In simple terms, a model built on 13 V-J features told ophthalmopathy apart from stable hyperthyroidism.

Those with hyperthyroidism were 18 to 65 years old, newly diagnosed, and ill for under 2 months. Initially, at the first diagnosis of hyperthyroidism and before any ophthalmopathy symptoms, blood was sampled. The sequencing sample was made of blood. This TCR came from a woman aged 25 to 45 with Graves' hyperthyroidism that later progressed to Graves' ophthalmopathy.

The CDR3 is CASSYLANYGYTF. CDR3 nucleotide sequence: TGTGCCAGCAGTTACCTTGCGAACTATGGCTACACCTTC. The chain combines TRBV6-2 or TRBV6-3 with TRBJ1-2; no definite D call. Trimming stripped 2 bases from V and 2 bases from J, with 6 bases between. Germline CDR1 reads MNHEY; CDR2 reads SVGEGT. The CDR3 is 13 amino acids.